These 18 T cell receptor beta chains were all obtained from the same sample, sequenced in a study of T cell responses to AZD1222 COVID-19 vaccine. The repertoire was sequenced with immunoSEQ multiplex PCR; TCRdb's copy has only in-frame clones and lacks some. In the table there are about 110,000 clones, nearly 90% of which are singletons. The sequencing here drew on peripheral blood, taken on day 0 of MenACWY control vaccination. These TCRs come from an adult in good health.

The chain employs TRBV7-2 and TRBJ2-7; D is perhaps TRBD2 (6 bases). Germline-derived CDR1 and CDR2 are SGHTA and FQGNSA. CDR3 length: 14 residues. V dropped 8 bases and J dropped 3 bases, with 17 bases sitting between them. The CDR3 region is CASCDHQEGYEQYF. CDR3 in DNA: TGTGCCAGCTGCGATCATCAGGAGGGCTACGAGCAGTACTTC.

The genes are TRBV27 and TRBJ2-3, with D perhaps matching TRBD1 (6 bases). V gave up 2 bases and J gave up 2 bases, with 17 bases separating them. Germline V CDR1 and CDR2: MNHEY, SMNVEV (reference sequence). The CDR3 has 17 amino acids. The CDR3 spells CASSLNSGHYSTDTQYF. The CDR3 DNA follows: TGTGCCAGCAGTTTAAATTCGGGACACTATTCCACAGATACGCAGTATTTT.

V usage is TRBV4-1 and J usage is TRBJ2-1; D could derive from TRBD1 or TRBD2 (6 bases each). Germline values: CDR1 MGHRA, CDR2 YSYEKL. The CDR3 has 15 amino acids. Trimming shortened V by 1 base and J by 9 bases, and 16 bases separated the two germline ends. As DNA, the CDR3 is TGCGCCAGCAGCCAAGTACGGGGGCGCCGGGGTGAGCAGTTCTTC. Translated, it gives CASSQVRGRRGEQFF.

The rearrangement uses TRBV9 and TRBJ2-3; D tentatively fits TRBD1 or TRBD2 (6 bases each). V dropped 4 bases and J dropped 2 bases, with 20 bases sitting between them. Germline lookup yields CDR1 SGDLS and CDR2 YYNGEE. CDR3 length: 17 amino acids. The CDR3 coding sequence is TGTGCCAGCAGCTCGTCCGGGGGCTATGTACCCACAGATACGCAGTATTTT. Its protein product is CASSSSGGYVPTDTQYF.

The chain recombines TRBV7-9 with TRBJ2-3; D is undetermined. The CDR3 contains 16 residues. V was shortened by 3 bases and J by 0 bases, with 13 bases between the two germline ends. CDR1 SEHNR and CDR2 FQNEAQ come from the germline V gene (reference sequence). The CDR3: CASSFQQKASTDTQYF. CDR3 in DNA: TGTGCCAGCAGCTTCCAACAGAAAGCTAGCACAGATACGCAGTATTTT. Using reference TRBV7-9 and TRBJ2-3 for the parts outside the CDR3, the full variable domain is DTGVSQNPRHKITKRGQNVTFRCDPISEHNRLYWYRQTLGQGPEFLTYFQNEAQLEKSRLLSDRFSAERPKGSFSTLEIQRTEQGDSAMYLCASSFQQKASTDTQYFGPGTRLTVL.

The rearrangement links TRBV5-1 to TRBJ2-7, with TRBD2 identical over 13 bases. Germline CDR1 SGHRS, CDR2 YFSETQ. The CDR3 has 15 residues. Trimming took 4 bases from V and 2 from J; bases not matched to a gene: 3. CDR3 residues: CASSRGTSGTYEQYF. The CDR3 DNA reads TGCGCCAGCAGCCGAGGGACTAGCGGGACCTACGAGCAGTACTTC.

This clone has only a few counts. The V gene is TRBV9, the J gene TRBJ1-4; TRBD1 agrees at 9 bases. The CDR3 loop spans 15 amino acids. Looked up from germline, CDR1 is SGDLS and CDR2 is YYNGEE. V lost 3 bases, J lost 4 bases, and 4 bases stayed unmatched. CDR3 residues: CASSAQGAINEKLFF. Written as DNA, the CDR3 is TGTGCCAGCAGCGCACAGGGGGCGATTAATGAAAAACTGTTTTTT.

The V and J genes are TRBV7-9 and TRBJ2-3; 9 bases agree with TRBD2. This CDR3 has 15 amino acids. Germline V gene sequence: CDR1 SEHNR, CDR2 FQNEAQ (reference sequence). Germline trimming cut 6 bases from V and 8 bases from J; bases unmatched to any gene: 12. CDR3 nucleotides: TGTGCCAGCAGTCCTAGCGGGGCAATCGCAGGTACGCAGTATTTT. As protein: CASSPSGAIAGTQYF.

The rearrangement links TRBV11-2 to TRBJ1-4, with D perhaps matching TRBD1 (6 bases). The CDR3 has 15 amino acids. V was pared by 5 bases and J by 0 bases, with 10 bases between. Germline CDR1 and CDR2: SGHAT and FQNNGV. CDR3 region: CASSPQGATNEKLFF. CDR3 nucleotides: TGTGCCAGCAGCCCACAGGGAGCAACTAATGAAAAACTGTTTTTT.

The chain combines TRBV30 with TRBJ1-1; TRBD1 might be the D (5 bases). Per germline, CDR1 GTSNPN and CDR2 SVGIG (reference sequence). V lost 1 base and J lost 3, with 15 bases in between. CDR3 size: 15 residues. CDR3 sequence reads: CAWSGAPGRYTEAFF. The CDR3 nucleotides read TGTGCCTGGAGTGGGGCGCCAGGGAGGTACACTGAAGCTTTCTTT. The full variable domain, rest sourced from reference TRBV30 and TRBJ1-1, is SQTIHQWPATLVQPVGSPLSLECTVEGTSNPNLYWYRQAAGRGLQLLFYSVGIGQISSEVPQNLSASRPQDRQFILSSKKLLLSDSGFYLCAWSGAPGRYTEAFFGQGTRLTVV.

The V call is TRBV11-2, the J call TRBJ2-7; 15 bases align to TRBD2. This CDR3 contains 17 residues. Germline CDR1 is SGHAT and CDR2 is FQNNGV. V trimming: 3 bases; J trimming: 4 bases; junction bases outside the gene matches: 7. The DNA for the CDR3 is TGTGCCAGCAGCTTCGCGCCGGGACTAGCGGGAGGTTACGAGCAGTACTTC. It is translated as CASSFAPGLAGGYEQYF. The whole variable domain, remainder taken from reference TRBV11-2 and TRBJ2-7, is EAGVAQSPRYKIIEKRQSVAFWCNPISGHATLYWYQQILGQGPKLLIQFQNNGVVDDSQLPKDRFSAERLKGVDSTLKIQPAKLEDSAVYLCASSFAPGLAGGYEQYFGPGTRLTVT.

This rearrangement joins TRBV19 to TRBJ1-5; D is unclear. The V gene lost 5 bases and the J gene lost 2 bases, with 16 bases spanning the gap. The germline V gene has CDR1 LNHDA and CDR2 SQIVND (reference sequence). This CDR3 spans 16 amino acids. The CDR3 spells CASSPSWGRGNQPQHF. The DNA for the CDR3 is TGTGCCAGTAGTCCAAGCTGGGGAAGGGGCAATCAGCCCCAGCATTTT.

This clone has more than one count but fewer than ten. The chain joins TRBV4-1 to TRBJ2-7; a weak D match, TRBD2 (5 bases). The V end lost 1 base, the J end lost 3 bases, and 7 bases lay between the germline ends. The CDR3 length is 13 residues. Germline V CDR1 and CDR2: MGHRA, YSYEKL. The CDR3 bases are TGCGCCAGCAGCCAAGTCGGACTCTACGAGCAGTACTTC. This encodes CASSQVGLYEQYF.

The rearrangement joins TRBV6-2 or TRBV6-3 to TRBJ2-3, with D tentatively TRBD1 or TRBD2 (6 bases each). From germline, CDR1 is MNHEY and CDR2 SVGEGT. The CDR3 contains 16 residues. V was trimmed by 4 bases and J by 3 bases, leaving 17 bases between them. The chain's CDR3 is CASSWGPGGATDTQYF. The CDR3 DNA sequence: TGTGCCAGCAGTTGGGGGCCCGGGGGCGCAACAGATACGCAGTATTTT.

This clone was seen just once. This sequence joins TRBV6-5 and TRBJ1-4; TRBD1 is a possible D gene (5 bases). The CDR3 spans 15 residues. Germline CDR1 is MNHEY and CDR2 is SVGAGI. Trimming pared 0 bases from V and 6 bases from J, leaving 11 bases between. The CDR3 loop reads CASSYSRGWDEKLFF. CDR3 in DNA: TGTGCCAGCAGTTACTCGAGGGGTTGGGATGAAAAACTGTTTTTT.

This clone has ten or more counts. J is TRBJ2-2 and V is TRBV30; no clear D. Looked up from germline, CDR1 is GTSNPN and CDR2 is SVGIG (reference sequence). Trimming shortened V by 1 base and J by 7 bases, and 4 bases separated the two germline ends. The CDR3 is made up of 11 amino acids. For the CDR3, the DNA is TGTGCCTGGAGTGGGAACGGGGAGCTGTTTTTT. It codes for CAWSGNGELFF.

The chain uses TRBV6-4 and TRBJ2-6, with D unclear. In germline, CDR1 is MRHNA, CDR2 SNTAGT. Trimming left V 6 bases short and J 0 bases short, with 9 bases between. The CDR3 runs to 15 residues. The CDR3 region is CASSPRVSGANVLTF. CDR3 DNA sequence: TGTGCCAGCAGCCCCAGAGTCTCTGGGGCCAACGTCCTGACTTTC.

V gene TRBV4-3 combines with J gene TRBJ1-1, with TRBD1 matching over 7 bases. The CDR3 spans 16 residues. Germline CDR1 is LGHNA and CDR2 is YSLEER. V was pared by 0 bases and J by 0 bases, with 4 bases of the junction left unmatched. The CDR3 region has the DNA TGCGCCAGCAGCCAAGAATCGGGACAGTTGAACACTGAAGCTTTCTTT. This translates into CASSQESGQLNTEAFF.